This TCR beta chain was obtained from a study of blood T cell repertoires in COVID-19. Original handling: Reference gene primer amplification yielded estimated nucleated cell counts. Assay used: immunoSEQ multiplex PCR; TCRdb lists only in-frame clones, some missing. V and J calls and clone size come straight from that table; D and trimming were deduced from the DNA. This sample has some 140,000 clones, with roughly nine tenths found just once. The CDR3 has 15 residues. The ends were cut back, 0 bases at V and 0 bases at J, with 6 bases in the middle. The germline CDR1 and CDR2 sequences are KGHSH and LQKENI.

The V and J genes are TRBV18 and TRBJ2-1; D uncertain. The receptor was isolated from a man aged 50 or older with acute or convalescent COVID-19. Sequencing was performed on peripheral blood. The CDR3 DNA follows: TGTGCCAGCTCACCACCACCGGTCTCCTACAATGAGCAGTTCTTC. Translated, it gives CASSPPPVSYNEQFF.